This T cell receptor (beta chain) emerged from a study of OX40 agonist ivuxolimab in advanced cancers. About the study: The study treated patients with ivuxolimab, an agonistic anti-OX40 (CD134) antibody.

No patient had autoimmune disease or received systemic immunosuppression. The sampling schedule covered blood at baseline, cycle 4 day 1, and cycle 7 day 1. The data were produced by immunoSEQ multiplex PCR, yet TCRdb's version contains in-frame clones alone and is incomplete. Of approximately 24,000 clones in the sample, about 76% are singletons; the top ten hold 2% to 2.5%. This receptor was taken from an adult with an advanced solid tumor such as melanoma, head and neck, liver or kidney cancer. The sequenced sample was CD4+ or CD8+ T cells sorted from blood, obtained in a trial of the OX40 agonist ivuxolimab.

The CDR3 reads CASSLNPSRYNEQFF. The CDR3, as DNA: TGTGCCAGCAGCTTGAATCCTAGCCGATACAATGAGCAGTTCTTC. The V call is TRBV12-1, the J call TRBJ2-1; the D call TRBD2 from the table was never checked on the DNA. TRBV12-1 is shown as a pseudogene. CDR3 length equals 15 residues.